This T cell receptor beta chain was obtained from a study of blood T cell repertoires in COVID-19 (dated by TCRdb to about 2020). Some background on the complete study: Samples from collaborators originated in the United States, Italy and Spain and spanned both the acute and convalescent phases of COVID-19. The samples were drawn from the first 160 participants of the ongoing ImmuneRACE study and from 1,254 subjects provided by 6 global collaborators. The prospective study material was composed of cDNA or gDNA derived from T cells, B-cell-depleted T cells, or PBMCs. Deeply sampled blood TCRbeta repertoires from subjects exposed to, actively infected with, or recovered from COVID-19 were included in the dataset. Where available, HLA class I and class II types were obtained from metadata supplied by the sample provider rather than from assay-based typing. The repertoires were released in a freely available public database meant as a resource for research on the immune response to SARS-CoV-2. Sample metadata almost always included a de-identified subject ID, COVID-19 status, age in years and sex. General findings and caveats noted by the study authors: The amount of clinical and demographic metadata varied by source and participant and was provided uncurated.

From cysteine to phenylalanine, the CDR3 is 15 amino acids long. Only the CDR3 DNA stays, 45 bases, in frame from base 1. The germline V end is reduced by 2 bases and the J end by 4 bases; junction bases left unmatched: 7. The germline V gene encodes CDR1 SGHNT and CDR2 YYREEE (reference sequence). The immunoSEQ Assay, a bias-controlled multiplex PCR, was used to amplify TCRbeta CDR3 regions from genomic DNA. The authors' analysis ran thus. The number of nucleated cells in each sample was estimated by amplification of reference gene primers within the assay. To quantify the absolute abundance of each unique TCRbeta CDR3 rearrangement, sequence reads were collapsed and filtered. For each sample, productive Simpson clonality was calculated as the square root of Simpson's diversity index over productive rearrangements. TCRdb obtained this table from immuneACCESS and retained in-frame rearrangements with V and J assigned. These tables miss some clones; where compared with another copy, unresolved V genes account for less than half of the shortfall, and the remainder is unexplained. V, J and clone size were drawn from that table, and D and trimming were deduced from the DNA. This sample is represented by around 54,000 clones; about nine tenths of them were singletons. Jointly, the top ten make up under 9% of the sample.

This clone was found a few times. The specificity of this receptor is unknown. Per-nucleotide qualities are absent, and no much larger clonotype sits a single base away. The collaborating institutions used their own protocols to collect whole blood in K2EDTA tubes. For TCRbeta analysis, collaborator samples were shipped as frozen whole blood, as isolated PBMCs, or as DNA extracted from either sample type. The chain is encoded by TRBV5-4 joined to TRBJ2-5; 8 bases in the middle match TRBD2. Sequencing was carried out using peripheral blood. The sequence was obtained from a middle-aged woman with active COVID-19. CDR3 sequence: CASSLIGGVTETQYF. The nucleotides read TGTGCCAGCAGCTTAATCGGGGGGGTAACAGAGACCCAGTACTTC.